These 3 T cell receptor beta chains were all obtained from the same sample, sequenced in a study of shared clonotypes between healthy human individuals. Sequenced by immunoSEQ multiplex PCR; TCRdb stores in-frame clones only, minus some. Here the sample spans around 700,000 clones, 60% to 80% being singletons. The sample comprised memory CD4+ T cells sorted from blood. Subset denoted: CD45RA-negative fraction. The receptors derive from a woman aged 25 to 39 in good health.

This clone was recorded once. The rearrangement joins TRBV19 to TRBJ2-1; 8 nucleotides line up with TRBD1. The CDR3 is 11 residues long. The germline V gene has CDR1 LNHDA and CDR2 SQIVND (reference sequence). Losses at the gene ends were 4 bases for V and 15 bases for J; bases not matched to a gene: 5. The CDR3 here is CASSRTGSTFF. The CDR3 region has the DNA TGTGCCAGTAGTAGGACAGGGAGTACGTTCTTC. The variable domain in full, completed from reference TRBV19 and TRBJ2-1, reads DGGITQSPKYLFRKEGQNVTLSCEQNLNHDAMYWYRQDPGQGLRLIYYSQIVNDFQKGDIAEGYSVSREKKESFPLTVTSAQKNPTAFYLCASSRTGSTFFGPGTRLTVL.

This clone was seen a handful of times. J is TRBJ2-1 and V is TRBV11-3, with D perhaps matching TRBD2 (7 bases). The CDR3 spans 16 residues. The germline CDR1 and CDR2 sequences are SGHNT and YENEEA. The V end lost 5 bases, the J end lost 4 bases, and 18 bases lay between the germline ends. The CDR3: CASSATWGGAYNEQFF. The DNA for the CDR3 is TGTGCCAGCAGCGCCACGTGGGGGGGCGCTTACAATGAGCAGTTCTTC.

This clone occurred a few times. The rearrangement links TRBV7-2 to TRBJ2-2; the match to TRBD2 covers 9 bases. The CDR3 extends over 15 amino acids. The germline CDR1 and CDR2 sequences are SGHTA and FQGNSA. V lost 5 bases and J lost 5; bases outside the gene matches: 6. CDR3 protein: CASSRLADGTGELFF. Here the CDR3 DNA reads TGTGCCAGCAGCCGACTAGCGGATGGGACCGGGGAGCTGTTTTTT.